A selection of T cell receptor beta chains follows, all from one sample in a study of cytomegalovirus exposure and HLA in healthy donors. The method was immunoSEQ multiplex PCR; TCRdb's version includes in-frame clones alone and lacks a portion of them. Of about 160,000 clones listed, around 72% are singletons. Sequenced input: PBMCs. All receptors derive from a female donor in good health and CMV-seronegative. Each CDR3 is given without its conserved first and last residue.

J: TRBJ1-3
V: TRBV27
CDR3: ASGEYRVGGGTIY

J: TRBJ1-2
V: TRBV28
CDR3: ATRAPAGYGYT

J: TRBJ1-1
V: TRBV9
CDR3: ASSVGGDTEAF

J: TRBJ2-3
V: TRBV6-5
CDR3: ASSYRGDTQY

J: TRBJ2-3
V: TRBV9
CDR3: ASSVAGLADTDTQY

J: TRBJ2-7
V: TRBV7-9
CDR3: ASSLGNGYEQY

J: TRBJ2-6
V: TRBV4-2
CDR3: ASSQGVQGASSGANVLT

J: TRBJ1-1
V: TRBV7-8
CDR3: ASSVQGYHTEAF

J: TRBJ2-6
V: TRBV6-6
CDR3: ASSEASGANVLT

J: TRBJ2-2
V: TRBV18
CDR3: ASSPGTAFLGLAGELF

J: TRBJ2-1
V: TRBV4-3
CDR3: ASSLRGNNEQF

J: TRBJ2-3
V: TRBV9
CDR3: ASSVSGQGLDTQY

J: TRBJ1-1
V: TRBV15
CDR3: ATSSKQGGNTEAF

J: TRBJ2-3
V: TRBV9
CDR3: ASSSGLYTDTQY

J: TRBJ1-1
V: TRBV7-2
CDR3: ASSLAADRVAF

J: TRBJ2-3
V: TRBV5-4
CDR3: ASSRRGTGTSTDTQY

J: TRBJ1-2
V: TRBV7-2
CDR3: ASSSPGTGDGGYT

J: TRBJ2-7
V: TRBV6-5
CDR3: ASSDPGGSYEQY

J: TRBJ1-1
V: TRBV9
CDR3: ASSVGGLMNTEAF

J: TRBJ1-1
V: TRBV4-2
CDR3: ASSQEGASNTEAF

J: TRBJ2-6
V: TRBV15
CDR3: ATGEGKNTGANVLT

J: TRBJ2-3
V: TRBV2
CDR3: ATTRLAGTTDTQY

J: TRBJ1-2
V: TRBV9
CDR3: ASSLGGGANYGYT

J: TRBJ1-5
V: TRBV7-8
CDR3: ASSLAGGNGQPQH

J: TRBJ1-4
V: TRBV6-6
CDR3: ASSYSDRGYEKLF

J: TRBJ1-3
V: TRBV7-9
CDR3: ASSEDGLSGNTIY

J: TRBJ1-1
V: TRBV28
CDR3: ASNLGGPTEAF

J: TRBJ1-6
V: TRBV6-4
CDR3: ASSEGDNSPLH

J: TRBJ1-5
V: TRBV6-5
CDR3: ASSSIGQPQH

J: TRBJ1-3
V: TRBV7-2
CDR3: ASSLTSSGNTIY

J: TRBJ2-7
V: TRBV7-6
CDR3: ASSSTVGGIEQY

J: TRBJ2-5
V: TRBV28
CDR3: ASRGLKETQY

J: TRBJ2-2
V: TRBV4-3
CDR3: ASSQGTGEMSGELF

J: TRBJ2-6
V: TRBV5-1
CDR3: ASSFGTGIPTGANVLT

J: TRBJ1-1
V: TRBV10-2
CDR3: ASSEPIQGLATEAF

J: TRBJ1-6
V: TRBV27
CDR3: ASKKLGGTLNSPLH

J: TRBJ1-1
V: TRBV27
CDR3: ASSLGGQGAQSYTEAF

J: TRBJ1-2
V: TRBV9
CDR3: ASGGRGYT

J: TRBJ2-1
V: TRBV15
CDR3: ATSKAGRSSSYNEQF

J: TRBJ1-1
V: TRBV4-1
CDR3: ASSQANTEAF

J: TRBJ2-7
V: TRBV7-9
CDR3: ASSLGEEQY

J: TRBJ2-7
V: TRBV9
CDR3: ASSPRGTYEQY

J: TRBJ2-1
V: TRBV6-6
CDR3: ASQTRGYEQF

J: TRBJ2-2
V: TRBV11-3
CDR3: ASSLGQGDTGELF

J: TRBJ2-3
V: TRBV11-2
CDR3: ASSLGGGGSTDTQY

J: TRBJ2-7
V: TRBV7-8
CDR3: ASSLGREGDEQY

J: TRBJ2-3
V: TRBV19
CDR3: ASSLSGGSTDTQY

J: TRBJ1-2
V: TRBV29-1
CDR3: SVGETGTVYGYT

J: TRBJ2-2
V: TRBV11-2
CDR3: ASSLVLAGRTGELF

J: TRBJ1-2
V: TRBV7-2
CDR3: ASRQPGGTLNYGYT

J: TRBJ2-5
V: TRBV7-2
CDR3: ASSLSSSGGEETQY

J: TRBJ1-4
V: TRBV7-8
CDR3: ASSQKIGQGYNEKLF

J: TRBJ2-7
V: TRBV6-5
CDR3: ASSFSGTGTYEQY

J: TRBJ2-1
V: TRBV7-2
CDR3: ASSLATTRAYNEQF

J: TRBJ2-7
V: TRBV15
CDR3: ATSRGNQVGYEQY

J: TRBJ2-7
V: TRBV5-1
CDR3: ASSREEEQY

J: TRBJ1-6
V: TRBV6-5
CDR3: ASVIDRGGSPLH

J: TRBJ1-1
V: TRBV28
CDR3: ASSLPTGGAF

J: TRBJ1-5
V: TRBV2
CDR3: ASLRPGGNQPQH

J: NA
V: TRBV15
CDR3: ATSRGTGTGTYEQY